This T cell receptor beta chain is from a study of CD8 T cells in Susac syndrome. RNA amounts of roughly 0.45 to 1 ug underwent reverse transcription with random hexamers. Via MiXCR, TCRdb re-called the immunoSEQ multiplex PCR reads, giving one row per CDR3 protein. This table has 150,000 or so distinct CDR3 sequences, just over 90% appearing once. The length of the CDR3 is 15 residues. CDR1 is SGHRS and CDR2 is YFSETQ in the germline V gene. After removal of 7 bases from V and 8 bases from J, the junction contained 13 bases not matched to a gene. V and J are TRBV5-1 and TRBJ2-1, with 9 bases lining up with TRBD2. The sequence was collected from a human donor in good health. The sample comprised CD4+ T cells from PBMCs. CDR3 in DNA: TGCGCCAGCGGCCCCGCGGGAGGGCCTGGGGATGAGCAGTTCTTC. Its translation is CASGPAGGPGDEQFF. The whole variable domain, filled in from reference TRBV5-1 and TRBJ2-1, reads KAGVTQTPRYLIKTRGQQVTLSCSPISGHRSVSWYQQTPGQGLQFLFEYFSETQRNKGNFPGRFSGRQFSNSRSEMNVSTLELGDSALYLCASGPAGGPGDEQFFGPGTRLTVL.